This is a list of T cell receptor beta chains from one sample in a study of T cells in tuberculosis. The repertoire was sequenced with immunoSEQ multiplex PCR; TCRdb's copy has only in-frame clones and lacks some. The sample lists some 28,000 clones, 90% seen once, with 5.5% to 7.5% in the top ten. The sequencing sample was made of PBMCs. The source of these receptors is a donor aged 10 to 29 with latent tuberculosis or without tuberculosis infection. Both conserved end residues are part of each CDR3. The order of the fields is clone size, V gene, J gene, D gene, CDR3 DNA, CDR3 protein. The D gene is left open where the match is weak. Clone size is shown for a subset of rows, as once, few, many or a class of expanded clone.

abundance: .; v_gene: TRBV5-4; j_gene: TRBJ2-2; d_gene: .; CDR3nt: TGTGCCACGCACCGGGACTTTTACACCGGGGAGCTGTTTTTT; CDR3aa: CATHRDFYTGELFF
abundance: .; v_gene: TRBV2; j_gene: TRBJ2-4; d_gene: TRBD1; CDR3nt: TGTGCCAGTGCCGGGACAGAAGCCAAAAACATTCAGTACTTC; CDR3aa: CASAGTEAKNIQYF
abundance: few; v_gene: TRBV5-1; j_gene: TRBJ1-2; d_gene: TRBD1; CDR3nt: TGCGCCAGCAGCCCCCGGGACAGGACCTACTATGGCTACACCTTC; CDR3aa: CASSPRDRTYYGYTF
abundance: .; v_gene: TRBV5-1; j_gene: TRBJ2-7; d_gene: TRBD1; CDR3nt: TGCGCCAGCAGCGGGACTAGGGACAGGGGGTCCTACGAGCAGTACTTC; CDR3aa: CASSGTRDRGSYEQYF
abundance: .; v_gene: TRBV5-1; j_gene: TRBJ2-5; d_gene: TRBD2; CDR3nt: TGCGCCAGCAGCTTGGCCGGCGGGAGCCAAGAGACCCAGTACTTC; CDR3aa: CASSLAGGSQETQYF
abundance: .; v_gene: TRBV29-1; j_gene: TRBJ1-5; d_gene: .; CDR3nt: TGCAGCGTTCAGGACAGAGACCAGCCCCAGCATTTT; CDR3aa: CSVQDRDQPQHF
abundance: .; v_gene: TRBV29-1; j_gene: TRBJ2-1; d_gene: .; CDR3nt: TGCAGCGTTGAAAAGTGGGGGGGCCGAGGTAATGAGCAGTTCTTC; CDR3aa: CSVEKWGGRGNEQFF
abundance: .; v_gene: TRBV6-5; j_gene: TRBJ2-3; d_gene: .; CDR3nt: TGTGCCAGCGGTGGAGGGGGGGGCTTACGAACGCAGTATTTT; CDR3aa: CASGGGGGLRTQYF
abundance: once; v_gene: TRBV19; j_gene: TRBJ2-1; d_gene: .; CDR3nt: TGTGCCAGTAGTTGGCGGGGCGCCTACAATGAGCAGTTCTTC; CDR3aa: CASSWRGAYNEQFF
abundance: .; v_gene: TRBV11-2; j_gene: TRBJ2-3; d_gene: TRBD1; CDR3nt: TGTGCCAGCAGCAGGCTTGCGGGACAGGTGACAGATACGCAGTATTTT; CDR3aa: CASSRLAGQVTDTQYF
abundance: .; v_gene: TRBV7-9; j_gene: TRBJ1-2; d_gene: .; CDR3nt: TGTGCCAGCGTGGGAGGGGGAAGCTACTATGGCTACACCTTC; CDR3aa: CASVGGGSYYGYTF
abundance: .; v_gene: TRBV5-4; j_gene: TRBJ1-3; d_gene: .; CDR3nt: TGTGCCAGCAGCTTGTGGGGAGGGTCTGGAAACACCATATATTTT; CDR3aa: CASSLWGGSGNTIYF
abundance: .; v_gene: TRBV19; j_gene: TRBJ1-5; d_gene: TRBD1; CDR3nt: TGTGCCAGTAGTATTAGGGACAGGAGTCAGCCCCAGCATTTT; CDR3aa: CASSIRDRSQPQHF
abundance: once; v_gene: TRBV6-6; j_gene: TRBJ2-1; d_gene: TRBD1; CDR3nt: TGTGCCAGCAGTTTGGGACAGGGGGGCAATGAGCAGTTCTTC; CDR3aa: CASSLGQGGNEQFF
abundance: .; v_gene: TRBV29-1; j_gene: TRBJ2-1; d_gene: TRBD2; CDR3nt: TGCAGCGTTGCACTAGCGGGGTCCTACAATGAGCAGTTCTTC; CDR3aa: CSVALAGSYNEQFF
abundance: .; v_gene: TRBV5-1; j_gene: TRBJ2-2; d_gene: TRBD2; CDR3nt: TGCGCCAGCAGCGTGACTAGCGGGGTGTACACCGGGGAGCTGTTTTTT; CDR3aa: CASSVTSGVYTGELFF
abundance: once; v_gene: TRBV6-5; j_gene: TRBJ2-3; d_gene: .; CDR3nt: TGTGCCAGCAGTTACGAGAGCACAGATACGCAGTATTTT; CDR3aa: CASSYESTDTQYF
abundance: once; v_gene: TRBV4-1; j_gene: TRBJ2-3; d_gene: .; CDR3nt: TGCGCCAGCAGCCGAGACTACGAGACGCAGTATTTT; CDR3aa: CASSRDYETQYF